The clone carrying this TCR beta chain appeared many times. This CDR3 contains 12 residues. The V and J ends lost 7 bases and 1 base respectively, with 7 bases between them. Cells are PBMCs isolated from around 9.4 ml of fresh blood. This entry is derived from a study of T cells in Graves' hyperthyroidism and ophthalmopathy. Overall study: Peripheral blood draws took place at initial diagnosis, ahead of any treatment.

RNA transcripts served as the template for amplifying TCR beta CDR3 regions. First-round RT-PCR targeting the TCR CDR3 was performed with the HTBI primer set. TCRdb processed the multiplex PCR reads anew with MiXCR; each CDR3 protein has one entry. This table has more than 500,000 distinct CDR3 sequences, around 16% appearing once. The chain carries TRBV12-3 or TRBV12-4 and TRBJ1-1; no clear D gene. The receptor comes from a woman between 25 and 40 years old with Graves' hyperthyroidism. The source material was blood. CDR3 sequence reads: CASTQWNTEAFF. The CDR3 nucleotides read TGTGCCAGCACTCAATGGAACACTGAAGCTTTCTTT.